This is a list of T cell receptor beta chains from one sample in a study of shared clonotypes between healthy human individuals. The data were produced by immunoSEQ multiplex PCR, yet TCRdb's version contains in-frame clones alone and is incomplete. This repertoire shows under 2,000,000 clones, around 96% found once; its top ten account for roughly 1%. What was sequenced was naive CD8+ T cells sorted from blood. The receptors stem from a man aged 18 to 29 in good health. Both conserved end residues are part of each CDR3. Each record gives: J gene, V gene, D gene, clone size, CDR3 protein, CDR3 DNA. D genes are given only for firm matches. The size of a clone is reported for some rows only, either as once, few or many, or as a class for expanded clones.

TRBJ2-5 | TRBV13 | - | - | CASSERGGAGETQYF | TGTGCCAGCAGCGAACGAGGCGGGGCCGGAGAGACCCAGTACTTC
TRBJ2-2 | TRBV19 | - | - | CASSPPIEGLAGELFF | TGTGCCAGTAGCCCACCTATAGAGGGGCTGGCCGGGGAGCTGTTTTTT
TRBJ1-1 | TRBV28 | - | once | CASSFRMGDTEAFF | TGTGCCAGCAGTTTCCGGATGGGAGACACTGAAGCTTTCTTT
TRBJ1-3 | TRBV30 | - | - | CAWSVLSVGDTIYF | TGTGCCTGGAGTGTACTATCGGTAGGGGACACCATATATTTT
TRBJ2-5 | TRBV18 | TRBD2 | - | CASSPGTSGRYQETQYF | TGTGCCAGCTCACCTGGGACTAGCGGGAGGTACCAAGAGACCCAGTACTTC
TRBJ1-1 | TRBV9 | - | few | CASSAGNTEAFF | TGTGCCAGCAGCGCAGGGAACACTGAAGCTTTCTTT
TRBJ2-7 | TRBV5-4 | - | - | CASSSTYEQYF | TGTGCCAGCAGTTCGACCTACGAGCAGTACTTC
TRBJ2-7 | TRBV27 | TRBD2 | - | CASSFSAGLAGPHEQYF | TGTGCCAGCAGTTTCTCTGCCGGACTAGCGGGACCCCACGAGCAGTACTTC
TRBJ2-7 | TRBV2 | TRBD1 | - | CAVRGTGDYRYEQYF | TGTGCCGTGCGCGGGACAGGGGACTACCGGTACGAGCAGTACTTC
TRBJ2-1 | TRBV6-5 | - | - | CASSYAVGESKQFF | TGTGCCAGCAGTTACGCCGTAGGGGAATCTAAGCAGTTCTTC
TRBJ2-7 | TRBV27 | TRBD2 | - | CASGLAGLTYEQYF | TGTGCCAGCGGTTTAGCGGGCCTGACCTACGAGCAGTACTTC
TRBJ1-1 | TRBV28 | - | - | CASSLGFLNTEAFF | TGTGCCAGCAGTTTGGGGTTCCTGAACACTGAAGCTTTCTTT
TRBJ2-1 | TRBV7-2 | - | once | CASSTRGYNEQFF | TGTGCCAGCAGCACCCGGGGATACAATGAGCAGTTCTTC
TRBJ1-2 | TRBV9 | TRBD1 | once | CASSGRTGPGYTF | TGTGCCAGCAGCGGGCGGACAGGTCCAGGCTACACCTTC
TRBJ1-4 | TRBV11-2 | - | - | CASSLDRWKLFF | TGTGCCAGCAGCTTAGATCGATGGAAACTGTTTTTT
TRBJ2-7 | TRBV2 | - | - | CASSDRPGSSYEQYF | TGTGCCAGCAGTGATAGACCAGGGAGCTCCTACGAGCAGTACTTC
TRBJ2-3 | TRBV7-9 | TRBD1 | - | CASSPTGVGTDTQYF | TGTGCCAGCAGTCCTACAGGGGTCGGCACAGATACGCAGTATTTT
TRBJ2-7 | TRBV6-6 | TRBD1 | - | CASKYRGDYEQYF | TGTGCCAGCAAATACAGGGGCGACTACGAGCAGTACTTC
TRBJ1-5 | TRBV28 | - | - | CASSSDQPQHF | TGTGCCAGCAGTTCCGATCAGCCCCAGCATTTT
TRBJ1-5 | TRBV28 | - | few | CASSLTSSHQPQHF | TGTGCCAGCAGCCTGACAAGTTCCCATCAGCCCCAGCATTTT
TRBJ1-3 | TRBV28 | - | - | CASSSTPTGNTIYF | TGTGCCAGCAGTTCCACCCCGACGGGAAACACCATATATTTT
TRBJ1-4 | TRBV6-1 | - | - | CASSEWGGAQEKLFF | TGTGCCAGCAGTGAGTGGGGAGGCGCCCAAGAAAAACTGTTTTTT
TRBJ1-6 | TRBV9 | TRBD1 | few | CASSVRGTGLDSPLHF | TGTGCCAGCAGCGTAAGAGGGACAGGCTTGGACTCACCCCTCCACTTT
TRBJ1-2 | TRBV12-5 | TRBD1 | - | CASGSPTGTALRYTF | TGTGCTAGTGGCTCGCCCACCGGGACAGCTTTACGCTACACCTTC
TRBJ2-7 | TRBV5-6 | TRBD2 | - | CASSSWEGPQVEYF | TGTGCCAGCAGCTCCTGGGAGGGTCCCCAAGTTGAGTACTTC
TRBJ2-1 | TRBV27 | TRBD1 | - | CASRPLGQGFHEQFF | TGTGCCAGCAGACCCCTCGGACAGGGCTTTCATGAGCAGTTCTTC
TRBJ2-1 | TRBV2 | TRBD2 | - | CASSEAGGYNEQFF | TGTGCCAGCAGTGAGGCGGGGGGGTACAATGAGCAGTTCTTC